These 8 T cell receptor beta chains share one sample of origin, sequenced in a study of blood T cell repertoires in COVID-19. The repertoire was sequenced with immunoSEQ multiplex PCR; TCRdb's copy has only in-frame clones and lacks some. There are around 340,000 clones in the sample; roughly 87% occur only once, and roughly 3.9% lies in the top ten. The sequencing input was peripheral blood. Source of these receptors: a woman aged 55-70 years with COVID-19, enrolled during active disease.

The V call is TRBV18, the J call TRBJ2-3; tentative D call: TRBD2 (5 bases). The CDR3 runs to 17 residues. The germline gives CDR1 KGHSH, CDR2 LQKENI. V shed 8 bases and J shed 0 bases, with 21 bases lying between them. CDR3 in amino acids: CASHHLFLGASTDTQYF. In nucleotides, the CDR3 is TGTGCCAGCCATCACCTGTTTCTGGGAGCGAGCACAGATACGCAGTATTTT.

This sequence joins TRBV2 and TRBJ2-7; D gene unclear. The CDR3 has 13 residues. Per germline, CDR1 SNHLY and CDR2 FYNNEI. Trimming pared 4 bases from V and 2 bases from J, leaving 9 bases between. CDR3 nucleotides: TGTGCCAGCAGTGCGGCAGGAACCTACGAGCAGTACTTC. It translates to CASSAAGTYEQYF.

The chain joins TRBV7-8 to TRBJ2-1, with 9 bases aligning to TRBD1. Looked up from germline, CDR1 is SGHVS and CDR2 is FQNEAQ. This CDR3 contains 15 residues. V was clipped by 1 base and J by 7 bases; unmatched bases: 5. CDR3 region: CASSLDGTGYNEQFF. In DNA form, the CDR3 reads TGTGCCAGCAGCTTAGATGGGACAGGGTATAATGAGCAGTTCTTC.

In its sample, this clone was seen once. The CDR3 is CASSQTGGYHGYTF. CDR3 sequence (DNA): TGTGCCAGCAGCCAGACAGGGGGCTATCATGGCTACACCTTC. The chain combines TRBV3-1 (or the pseudogene TRBV3-2) with TRBJ1-2; 10 nucleotides align to TRBD1. With 3 bases clipped from V and 6 bases from J, the junction kept 4 bases outside the gene matches. The CDR3 totals 14 residues. CDR1 is LGHDT, CDR2 YNNKEL, per germline (reference sequence).

The chain combines TRBV5-1 with TRBJ1-4, with a weak D call TRBD1 (6 bases). Trimming pared 2 bases from V and 8 bases from J, leaving 13 bases between. Germline CDR1 reads SGHRS; CDR2 reads YFSETQ. The CDR3 is 14 residues long. The CDR3 coding sequence is TGCGCCAGCAGCTTAGCAGGGGCCGAAGAAAAACTGTTTTTT. Its translation is CASSLAGAEEKLFF.

This rearrangement joins TRBV24-1 to TRBJ1-1, with 7 positions matching TRBD1. The germline CDR1 and CDR2 sequences are KGHDR and SFDVKD. V trimming: 5 bases; J trimming: 0 bases; junction bases outside the gene matches: 2. This CDR3 region has 14 residues. DNA for the CDR3: TGTGCCACCAGTGGGGGACAGTTGAACACTGAAGCTTTCTTT. It translates to CATSGGQLNTEAFF.

The genes are TRBV30 and TRBJ2-7, with a weak D call TRBD1 (6 bases). The CDR3 extends over 15 amino acids. CDR1 is GTSNPN, CDR2 SVGIG, per germline (reference sequence). V was cut by 2 bases and J by 2 bases, with 16 bases left in between. Written as DNA, the CDR3 is TGTGCCTGGAGTAGCCAAATGTGGACAGCCTACGAGCAGTACTTC. This translates into CAWSSQMWTAYEQYF.

CDR3 loop: CASRSGSYNSPLHF. The DNA of the CDR3 is TGTGCCAGTAGAAGCGGCTCCTATAATTCACCCCTCCACTTT. This chain joins TRBV19 and TRBJ1-6; D gene ambiguous. CDR1 is LNHDA, CDR2 SQIVND, per germline (reference sequence). The CDR3 runs 14 residues. Trimming took 6 bases from V and 0 from J, leaving 6 bases between them.